The 8 T cell receptor beta chains presented below share a single source sample, sequenced in a study of T cell responses to AZD1222 COVID-19 vaccine. The table came from immunoSEQ multiplex PCR; TCRdb's copy has only in-frame clones and leaves some out. Among 95,000 to 150,000 clones listed, 91% were seen once. Source: peripheral blood, taken on day 0 of AZD1222 vaccination. The receptors were gathered from an adult in good health.

J is TRBJ1-4 and V is TRBV27; D unresolved. V lost 3 bases and J lost 6, with 14 bases in between. The CDR3 has 15 residues. Germline V gene sequence: CDR1 MNHEY, CDR2 SMNVEV (reference sequence). The CDR3 reads CASSFSNRNHEKLFF. CDR3 coding DNA: TGTGCCAGCAGTTTTTCGAATAGAAACCATGAAAAACTGTTTTTT.

This sequence joins TRBV18 and TRBJ1-1; D is perhaps TRBD1 (6 bases). The CDR3 consists of 14 residues. Between the trimmed V and J ends, which lost 2 bases and 7 bases, there was a span of 14 bases. Germline CDR1 and CDR2: KGHSH and LQKENI. CDR3 DNA: TGTGCCAGCTCACCATTCACAGGGTTGGGTGAAGCTTTCTTT. As protein: CASSPFTGLGEAFF. Complete variable domain (other parts from reference TRBV18 and TRBJ1-1): NAGVMQNPRHLVRRRGQEARLRCSPMKGHSHVYWYRQLPEEGLKFMVYLQKENIIDESGMPKERFSAEFPKEGPSILRIQQVVRGDSAAYFCASSPFTGLGEAFFGQGTRLTVV.

V is TRBV18 and J is TRBJ2-1, with D possibly being TRBD1 or TRBD2 (5 bases each). V was shortened by 1 base and J by 8 bases, with 9 bases between the two germline ends. Germline V lookup: CDR1 KGHSH, CDR2 LQKENI. This CDR3 contains 13 residues. CDR3 residues: CASSPLGADEQFF. DNA of the CDR3: TGTGCCAGCTCACCACTCGGGGCAGATGAGCAGTTCTTC. The whole variable domain, filled in from reference TRBV18 and TRBJ2-1, reads NAGVMQNPRHLVRRRGQEARLRCSPMKGHSHVYWYRQLPEEGLKFMVYLQKENIIDESGMPKERFSAEFPKEGPSILRIQQVVRGDSAAYFCASSPLGADEQFFGPGTRLTVL.

The gene calls are TRBV29-1 and TRBJ1-1, with unresolved D. This CDR3 contains 10 residues. The V and J ends lost 5 bases and 9 bases respectively, with 10 bases between them. CDR1 is SQVTM and CDR2 is ANQGSEA in the germline V gene. In nucleotides, the CDR3 is TGCAGCGTTTCCCAGGCTCAAGCTTTCTTT. This codes for CSVSQAQAFF.

The chain carries TRBV5-1 and TRBJ2-3, with TRBD1 as a possible D gene (6 bases). Germline CDR1 and CDR2: SGHRS and YFSETQ. This CDR3 has 14 residues. V lost 3 bases, J lost 0 bases, and 8 bases lay in between. CDR3 region: CASSSGTSTDTQYF. Here the CDR3 DNA reads TGCGCCAGCAGCTCCGGGACAAGCACAGATACGCAGTATTTT.

The genes are TRBV18 and TRBJ2-1, with D unclear. Trimming left V 6 bases short and J 3 bases short, with 15 bases between. Per the germline V gene, CDR1 is KGHSH and CDR2 is LQKENI. This CDR3 comprises 15 residues. DNA for the CDR3: TGTGCCAGCTCGTCATCTACTATAAACTACAATGAGCAGTTCTTC. Translating gives CASSSSTINYNEQFF.

V gene TRBV7-2 combines with J gene TRBJ1-2; no clear D gene. Trimming took off 1 base at V and 8 bases at J, with 17 bases between the two ends. Germline V gene lookup returns CDR1 SGHTA and CDR2 FQGNSA. The CDR3 is 15 amino acids. CDR3 region: CASSLGPGPGGGYTF. The DNA for the CDR3 is TGTGCCAGCAGCTTAGGGCCCGGACCGGGCGGAGGCTACACCTTC.

This clone appeared a few times. The rearrangement uses TRBV9 and TRBJ1-1; possibly TRBD1 for D (5 bases). In germline, CDR1 is SGDLS, CDR2 YYNGEE. Trimming removed 3 bases at V and 2 bases at J, with 14 bases between. The CDR3 totals 15 residues. Written as DNA, the CDR3 is TGTGCCAGCAGCGGAGGGGATACGGGAAACACTGAAGCTTTCTTT. Translated: CASSGGDTGNTEAFF.